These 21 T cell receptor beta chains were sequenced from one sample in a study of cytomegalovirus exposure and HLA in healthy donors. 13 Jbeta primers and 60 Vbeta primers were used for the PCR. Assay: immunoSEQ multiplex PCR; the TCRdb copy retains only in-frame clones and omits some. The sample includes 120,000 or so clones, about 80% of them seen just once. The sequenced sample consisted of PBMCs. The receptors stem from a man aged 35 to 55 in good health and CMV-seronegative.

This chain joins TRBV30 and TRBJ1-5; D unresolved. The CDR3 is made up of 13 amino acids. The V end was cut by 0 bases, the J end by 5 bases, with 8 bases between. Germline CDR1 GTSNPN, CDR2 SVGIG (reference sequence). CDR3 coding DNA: TGTGCCTGGAGTGTCGGGAGAGATCAGCCCCAGCATTTT. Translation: CAWSVGRDQPQHF.

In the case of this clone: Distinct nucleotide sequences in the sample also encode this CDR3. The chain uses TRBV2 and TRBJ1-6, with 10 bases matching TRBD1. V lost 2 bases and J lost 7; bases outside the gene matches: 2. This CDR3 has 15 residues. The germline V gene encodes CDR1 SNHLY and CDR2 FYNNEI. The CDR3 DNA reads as TGTGCCAGCAGTGAATTGGGACAGGGGAATTCACCCCTCCACTTT. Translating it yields CASSELGQGNSPLHF.

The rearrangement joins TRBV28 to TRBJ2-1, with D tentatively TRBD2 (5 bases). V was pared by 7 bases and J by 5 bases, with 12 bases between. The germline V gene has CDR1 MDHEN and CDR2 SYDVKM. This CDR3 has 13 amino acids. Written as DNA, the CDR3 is TGTGCCAGCACTCCGTCGGGAAACAATGAGCAGTTCTTC. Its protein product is CASTPSGNNEQFF.

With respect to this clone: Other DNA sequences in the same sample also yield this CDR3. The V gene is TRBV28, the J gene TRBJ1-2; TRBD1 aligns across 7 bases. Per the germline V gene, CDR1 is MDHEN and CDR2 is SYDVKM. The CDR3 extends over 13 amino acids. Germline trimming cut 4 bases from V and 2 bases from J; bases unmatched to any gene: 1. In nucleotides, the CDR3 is TGTGCCAGCAGTTCGGGACAGAACTATGGCTACACCTTC. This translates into CASSSGQNYGYTF.

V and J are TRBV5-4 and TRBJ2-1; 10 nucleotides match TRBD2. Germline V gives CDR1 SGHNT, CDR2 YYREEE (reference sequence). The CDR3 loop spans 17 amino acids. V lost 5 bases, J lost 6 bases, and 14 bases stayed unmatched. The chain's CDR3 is CASSSELSGGGGNEQFF. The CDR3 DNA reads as TGTGCCAGCAGTTCTGAGCTAAGCGGGGGGGGCGGCAATGAGCAGTTCTTC.

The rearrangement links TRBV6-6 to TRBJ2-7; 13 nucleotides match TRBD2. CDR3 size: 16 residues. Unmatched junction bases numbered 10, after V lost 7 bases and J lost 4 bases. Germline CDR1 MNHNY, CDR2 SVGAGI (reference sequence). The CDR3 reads CASTYGTSGKGYEQYF. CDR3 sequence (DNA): TGTGCCAGCACCTACGGGACTAGCGGGAAGGGTTACGAGCAGTACTTC.

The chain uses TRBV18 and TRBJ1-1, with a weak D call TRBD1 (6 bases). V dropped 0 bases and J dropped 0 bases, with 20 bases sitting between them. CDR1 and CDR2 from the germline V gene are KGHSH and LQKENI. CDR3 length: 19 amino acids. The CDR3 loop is CASSPPAAGATGMNTEAFF. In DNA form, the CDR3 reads TGTGCCAGCTCACCACCGGCGGCAGGGGCTACGGGTATGAACACTGAAGCTTTCTTT.

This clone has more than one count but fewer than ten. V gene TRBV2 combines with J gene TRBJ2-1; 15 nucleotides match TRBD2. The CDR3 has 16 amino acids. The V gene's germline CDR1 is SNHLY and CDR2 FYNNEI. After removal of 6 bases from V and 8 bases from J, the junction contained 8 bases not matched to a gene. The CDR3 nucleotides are TGTGCCAGCAGCTTGGGACTAGCGGGAGGTAGTGATGAGCAGTTCTTC. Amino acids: CASSLGLAGGSDEQFF.

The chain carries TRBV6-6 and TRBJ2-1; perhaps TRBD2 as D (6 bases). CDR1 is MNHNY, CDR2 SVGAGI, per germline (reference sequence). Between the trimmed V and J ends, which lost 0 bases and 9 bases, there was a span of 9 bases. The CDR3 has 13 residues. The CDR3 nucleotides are TGTGCCAGCAGTTACTCGGGGGGAGCTGAGCAGTTCTTC. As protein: CASSYSGGAEQFF.

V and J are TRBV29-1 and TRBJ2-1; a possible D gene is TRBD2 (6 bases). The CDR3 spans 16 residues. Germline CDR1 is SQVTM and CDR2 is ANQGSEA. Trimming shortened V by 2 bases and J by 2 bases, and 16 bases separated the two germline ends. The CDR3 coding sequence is TGCAGCGTTGAAAAACCCGGTAGCGGTCCCTACAATGAGCAGTTCTTC. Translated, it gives CSVEKPGSGPYNEQFF.

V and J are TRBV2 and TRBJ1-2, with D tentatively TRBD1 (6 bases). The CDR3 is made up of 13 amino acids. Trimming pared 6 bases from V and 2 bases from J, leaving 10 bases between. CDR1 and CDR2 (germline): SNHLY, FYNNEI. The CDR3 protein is CASSGQGNYGYTF. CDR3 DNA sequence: TGTGCCAGCAGCGGGCAGGGGAACTATGGCTACACCTTC.

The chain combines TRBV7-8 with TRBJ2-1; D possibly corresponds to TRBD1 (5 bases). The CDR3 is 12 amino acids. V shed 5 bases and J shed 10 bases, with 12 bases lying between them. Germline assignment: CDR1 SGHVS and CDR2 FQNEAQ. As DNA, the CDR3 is TGTGCCAGCAGCCAAGGGGTCAGGGAGCAGTTCTTC. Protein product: CASSQGVREQFF.

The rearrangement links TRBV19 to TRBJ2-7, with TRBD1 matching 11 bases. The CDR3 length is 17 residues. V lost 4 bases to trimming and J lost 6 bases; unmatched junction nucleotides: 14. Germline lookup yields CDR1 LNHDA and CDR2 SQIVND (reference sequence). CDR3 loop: CASSKDTGTGGESEQYF. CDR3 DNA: TGTGCCAGTAGTAAAGATACCGGGACAGGGGGAGAAAGCGAGCAGTACTTC. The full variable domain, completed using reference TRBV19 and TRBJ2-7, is DGGITQSPKYLFRKEGQNVTLSCEQNLNHDAMYWYRQDPGQGLRLIYYSQIVNDFQKGDIAEGYSVSREKKESFPLTVTSAQKNPTAFYLCASSKDTGTGGESEQYFGPGTRLTVT.

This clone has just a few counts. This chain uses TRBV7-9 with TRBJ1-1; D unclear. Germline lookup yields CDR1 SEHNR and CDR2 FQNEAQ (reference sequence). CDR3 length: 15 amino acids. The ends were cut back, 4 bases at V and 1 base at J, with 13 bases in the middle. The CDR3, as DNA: TGTGCCAGCAGCTCGAACGCAGATGGGAACACTGAAGCTTTCTTT. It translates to CASSSNADGNTEAFF.

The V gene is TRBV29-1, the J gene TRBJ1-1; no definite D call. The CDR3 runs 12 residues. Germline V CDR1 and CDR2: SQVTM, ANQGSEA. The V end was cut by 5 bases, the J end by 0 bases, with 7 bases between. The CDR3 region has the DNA TGCAGCGTTCACGGGATGAACACTGAAGCTTTCTTT. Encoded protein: CSVHGMNTEAFF.

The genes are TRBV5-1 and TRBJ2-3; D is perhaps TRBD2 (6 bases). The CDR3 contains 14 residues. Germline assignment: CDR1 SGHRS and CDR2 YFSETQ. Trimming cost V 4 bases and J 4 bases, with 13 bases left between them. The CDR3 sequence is CASSPRLEADTQYF. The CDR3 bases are TGCGCCAGCAGCCCCCGACTAGAGGCAGATACGCAGTATTTT. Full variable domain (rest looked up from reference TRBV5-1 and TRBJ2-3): KAGVTQTPRYLIKTRGQQVTLSCSPISGHRSVSWYQQTPGQGLQFLFEYFSETQRNKGNFPGRFSGRQFSNSRSEMNVSTLELGDSALYLCASSPRLEADTQYFGPGTRLTVL.

The CDR3, as DNA: TGTGCCAGCAGTCCGCAGGGAGGGTCGGAGACCCAGTACTTC. It translates to CASSPQGGSETQYF. The chain joins TRBV27 to TRBJ2-5; the match to TRBD2 covers 7 bases. Germline-derived CDR1 and CDR2 are MNHEY and SMNVEV (reference sequence). This CDR3 comprises 14 residues. Trimming removed 5 bases from V and 5 bases from J; junction bases left unmatched: 8.

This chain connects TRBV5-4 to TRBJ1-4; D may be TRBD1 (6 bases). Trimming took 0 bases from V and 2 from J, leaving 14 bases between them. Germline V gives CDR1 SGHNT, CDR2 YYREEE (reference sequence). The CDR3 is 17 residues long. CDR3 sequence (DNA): TGTGCCAGCAGCTTGGAAGGGGGGGCAGGGACTAATGAAAAACTGTTTTTT. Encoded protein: CASSLEGGAGTNEKLFF.

Here the CDR3 reads CASSFTGTGPRQPQHF. The CDR3 DNA reads as TGTGCCAGCAGTTTCACCGGGACAGGGCCCCGGCAGCCCCAGCATTTT. This sequence joins TRBV28 and TRBJ1-5; 9 nucleotides align to TRBD1. This CDR3 comprises 16 residues. Trimming cost V 3 bases and J 7 bases; bases outside gene matches: 10. CDR1 MDHEN and CDR2 SYDVKM come from the germline V gene.

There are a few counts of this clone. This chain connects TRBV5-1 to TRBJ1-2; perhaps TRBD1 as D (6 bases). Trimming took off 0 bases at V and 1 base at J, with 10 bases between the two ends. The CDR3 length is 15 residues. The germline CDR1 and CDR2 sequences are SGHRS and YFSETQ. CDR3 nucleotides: TGCGCCAGCAGCTTGGGGGACAACTTTAACTATGGCTACACCTTC. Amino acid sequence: CASSLGDNFNYGYTF.

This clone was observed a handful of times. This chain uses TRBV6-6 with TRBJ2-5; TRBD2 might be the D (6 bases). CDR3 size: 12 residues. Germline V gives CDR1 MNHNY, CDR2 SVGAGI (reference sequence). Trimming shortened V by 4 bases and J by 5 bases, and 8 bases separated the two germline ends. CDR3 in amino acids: CASSFGGETQYF. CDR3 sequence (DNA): TGTGCCAGCAGTTTTGGAGGGGAGACCCAGTACTTC.